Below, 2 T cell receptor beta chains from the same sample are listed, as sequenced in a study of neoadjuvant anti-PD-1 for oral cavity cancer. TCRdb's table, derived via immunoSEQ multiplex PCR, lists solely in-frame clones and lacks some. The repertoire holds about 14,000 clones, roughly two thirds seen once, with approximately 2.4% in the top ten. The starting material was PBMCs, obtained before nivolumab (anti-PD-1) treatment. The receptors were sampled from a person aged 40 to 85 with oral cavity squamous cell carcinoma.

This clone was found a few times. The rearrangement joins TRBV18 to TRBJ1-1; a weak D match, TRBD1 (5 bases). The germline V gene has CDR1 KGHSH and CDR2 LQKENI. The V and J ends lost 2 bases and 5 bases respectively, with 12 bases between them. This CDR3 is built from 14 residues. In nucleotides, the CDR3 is TGTGCCAGCTCACCAGGAGGGAGGGGAACTGAAGCTTTCTTT. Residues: CASSPGGRGTEAFF.

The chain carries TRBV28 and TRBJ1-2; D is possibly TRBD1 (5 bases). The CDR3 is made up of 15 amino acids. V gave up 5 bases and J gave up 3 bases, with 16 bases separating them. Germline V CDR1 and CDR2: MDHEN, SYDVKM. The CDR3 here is CASSDTGGIYYGYTF. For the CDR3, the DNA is TGTGCCAGCAGTGATACAGGCGGAATATACTATGGCTACACCTTC.